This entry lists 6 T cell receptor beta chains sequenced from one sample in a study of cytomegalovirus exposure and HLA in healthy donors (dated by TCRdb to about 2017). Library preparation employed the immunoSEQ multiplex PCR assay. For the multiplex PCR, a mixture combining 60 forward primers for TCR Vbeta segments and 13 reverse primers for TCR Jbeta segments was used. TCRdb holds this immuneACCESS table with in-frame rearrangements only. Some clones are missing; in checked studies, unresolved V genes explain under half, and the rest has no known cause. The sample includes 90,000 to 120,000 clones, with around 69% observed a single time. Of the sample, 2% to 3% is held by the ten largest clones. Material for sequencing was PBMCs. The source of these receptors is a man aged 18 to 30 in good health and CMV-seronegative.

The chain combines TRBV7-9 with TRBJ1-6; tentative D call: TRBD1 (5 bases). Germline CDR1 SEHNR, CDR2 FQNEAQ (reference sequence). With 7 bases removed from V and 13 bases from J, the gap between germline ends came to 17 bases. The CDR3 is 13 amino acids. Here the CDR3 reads CASTTDSFGPLHF. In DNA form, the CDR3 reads TGTGCCAGCACCACAGACAGCTTCGGTCCCCTCCACTTT.

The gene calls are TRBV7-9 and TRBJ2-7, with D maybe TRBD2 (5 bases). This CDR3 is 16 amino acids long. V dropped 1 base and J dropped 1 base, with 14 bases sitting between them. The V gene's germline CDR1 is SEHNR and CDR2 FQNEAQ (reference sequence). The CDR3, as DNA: TGTGCCAGCAGCTTAGTAGAGGGATCGGGTTCCTACGAGCAGTACTTC. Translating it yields CASSLVEGSGSYEQYF.

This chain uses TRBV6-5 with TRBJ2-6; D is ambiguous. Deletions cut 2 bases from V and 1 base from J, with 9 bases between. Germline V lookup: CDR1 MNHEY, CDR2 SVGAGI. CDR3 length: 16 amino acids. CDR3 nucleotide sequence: TGTGCCAGCAGTTACGGTCGGGTTTCTGGGGCCAACGTCCTGACTTTC. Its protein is CASSYGRVSGANVLTF.

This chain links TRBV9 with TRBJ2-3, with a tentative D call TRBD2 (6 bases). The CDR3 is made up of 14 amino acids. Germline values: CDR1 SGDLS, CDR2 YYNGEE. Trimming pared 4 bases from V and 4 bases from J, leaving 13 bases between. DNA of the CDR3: TGTGCCAGCAGCACCGGGGGAAGCGCAGATACGCAGTATTTT. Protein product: CASSTGGSADTQYF.

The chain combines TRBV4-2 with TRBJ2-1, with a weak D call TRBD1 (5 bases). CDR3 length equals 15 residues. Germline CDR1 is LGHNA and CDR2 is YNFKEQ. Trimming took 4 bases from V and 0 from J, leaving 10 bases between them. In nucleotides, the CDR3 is TGTGCCAGCAGCCTTCTGACAGTCTCCTACAATGAGCAGTTCTTC. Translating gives CASSLLTVSYNEQFF.

The CDR3 DNA sequence: TGCAGCGTTGCTGGGGGCTCGACCCGCTCCTACGAGCAGTACTTC. Its translation is CSVAGGSTRSYEQYF. This rearrangement joins TRBV29-1 to TRBJ2-7; possibly TRBD1 for D (6 bases). The CDR3 spans 15 residues. Germline CDR1 reads SQVTM; CDR2 reads ANQGSEA. V lost 4 bases, J lost 0 bases, and 16 bases lay in between.